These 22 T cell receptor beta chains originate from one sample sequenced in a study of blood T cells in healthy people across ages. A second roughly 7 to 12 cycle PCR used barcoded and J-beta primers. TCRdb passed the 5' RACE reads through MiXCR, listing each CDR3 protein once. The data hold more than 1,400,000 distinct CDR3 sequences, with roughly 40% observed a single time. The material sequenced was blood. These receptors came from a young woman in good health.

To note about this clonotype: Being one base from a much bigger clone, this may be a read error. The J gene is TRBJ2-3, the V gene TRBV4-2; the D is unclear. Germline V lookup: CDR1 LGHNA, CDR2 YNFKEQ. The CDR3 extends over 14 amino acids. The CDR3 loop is CACSQDQPRDTQYF. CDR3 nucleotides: TGTGCCTGCAGCCAAGATCAGCCCCGGGATACGCAGTATTTT.

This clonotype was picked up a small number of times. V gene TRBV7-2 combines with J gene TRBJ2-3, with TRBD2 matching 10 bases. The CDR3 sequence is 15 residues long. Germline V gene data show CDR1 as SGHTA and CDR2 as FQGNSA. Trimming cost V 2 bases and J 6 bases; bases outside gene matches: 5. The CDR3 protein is CASSLSLLAGDTQYF. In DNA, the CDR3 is TGTGCCAGCAGCTTAAGTTTACTAGCGGGGGATACGCAGTATTTT.

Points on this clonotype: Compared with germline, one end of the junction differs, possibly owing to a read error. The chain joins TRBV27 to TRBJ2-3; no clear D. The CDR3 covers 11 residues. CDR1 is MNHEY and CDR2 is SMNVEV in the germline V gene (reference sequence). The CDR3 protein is CASNLSDTQYF. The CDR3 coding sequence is TGTGCCAGCAATTTATCAGATACGCAGTATTTT.

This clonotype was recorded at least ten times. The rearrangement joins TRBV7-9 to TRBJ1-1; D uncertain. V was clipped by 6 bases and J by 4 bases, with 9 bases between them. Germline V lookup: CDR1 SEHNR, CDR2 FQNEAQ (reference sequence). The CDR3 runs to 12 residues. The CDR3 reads CASSFSGTEAFF. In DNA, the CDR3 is TGTGCCAGCAGTTTTTCCGGCACTGAAGCTTTCTTT.

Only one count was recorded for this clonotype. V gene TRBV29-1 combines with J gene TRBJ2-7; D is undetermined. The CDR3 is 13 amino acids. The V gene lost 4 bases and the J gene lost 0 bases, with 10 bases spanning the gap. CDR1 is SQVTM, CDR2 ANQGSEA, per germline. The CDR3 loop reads CSVAASVSYEQYF. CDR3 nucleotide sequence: TGCAGCGTTGCCGCCAGCGTCTCCTACGAGCAGTACTTC.

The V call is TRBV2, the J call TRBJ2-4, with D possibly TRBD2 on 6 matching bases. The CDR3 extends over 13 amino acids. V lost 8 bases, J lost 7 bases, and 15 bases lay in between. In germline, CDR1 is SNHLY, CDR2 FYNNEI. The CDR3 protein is CASGGGGMNIQYF. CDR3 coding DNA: TGTGCCAGCGGGGGAGGCGGAATGAACATTCAGTACTTC.

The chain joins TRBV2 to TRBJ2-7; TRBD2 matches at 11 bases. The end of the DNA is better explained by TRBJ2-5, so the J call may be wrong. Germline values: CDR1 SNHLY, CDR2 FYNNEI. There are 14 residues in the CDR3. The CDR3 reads CASRTGTSGGTQYF. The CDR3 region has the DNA TGTGCCAGCAGAACCGGGACTAGCGGAGGGACCCAGTACTTC.

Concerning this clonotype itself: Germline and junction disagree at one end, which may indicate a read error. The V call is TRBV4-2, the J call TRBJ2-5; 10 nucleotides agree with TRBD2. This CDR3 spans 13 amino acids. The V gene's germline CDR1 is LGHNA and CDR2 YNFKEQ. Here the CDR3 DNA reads TGTGCCAGTAGCCAAGGAGCGGGGGGGCTCCAGTACTTC. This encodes CASSQGAGGLQYF.

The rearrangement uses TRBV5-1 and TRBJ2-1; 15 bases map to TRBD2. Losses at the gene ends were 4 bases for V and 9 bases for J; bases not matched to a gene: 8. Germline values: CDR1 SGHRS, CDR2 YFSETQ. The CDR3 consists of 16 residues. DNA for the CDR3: TGCGCCAGCAGCACGGGACTAGCGGGAGGAATGGGTGAGCAGTTCTTC. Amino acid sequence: CASSTGLAGGMGEQFF.

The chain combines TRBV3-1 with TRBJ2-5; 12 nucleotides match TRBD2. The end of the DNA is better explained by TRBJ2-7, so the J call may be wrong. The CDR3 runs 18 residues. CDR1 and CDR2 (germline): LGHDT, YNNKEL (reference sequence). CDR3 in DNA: TGTGCCAGCAGCCACTTAGGACTAGCGGGGTCAATGCCCTACGAGCAGTACTTC. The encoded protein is CASSHLGLAGSMPYEQYF.

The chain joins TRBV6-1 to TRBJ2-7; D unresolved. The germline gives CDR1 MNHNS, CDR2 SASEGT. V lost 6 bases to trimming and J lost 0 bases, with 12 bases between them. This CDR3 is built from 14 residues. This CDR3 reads CASSALGTSYEQYF. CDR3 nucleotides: TGTGCCAGCAGCGCCTTGGGCACCTCCTACGAGCAGTACTTC.

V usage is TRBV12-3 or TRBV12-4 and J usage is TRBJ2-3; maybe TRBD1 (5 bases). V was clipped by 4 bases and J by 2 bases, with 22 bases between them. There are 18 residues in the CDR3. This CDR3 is CASSSLTSKDKVTDTQYF. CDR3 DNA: TGTGCCAGCAGTTCACTGACCTCAAAGGACAAGGTCACAGATACGCAGTATTTT.

The CDR3 is CASSYTSTGTTLYEQFF. CDR3 sequence (DNA): TGTGCCAGCAGTTACACATCGACCGGGACGACCCTGTACGAGCAGTTCTTC. The chain carries TRBV6-6 and TRBJ2-1; D possibly uses TRBD1 or TRBD2 (5 bases each). V was shortened by 2 bases and J by 10 bases, with 24 bases between the two germline ends. Germline-derived CDR1 and CDR2 are MNHNY and SVGAGI (reference sequence). The CDR3 covers 17 residues.

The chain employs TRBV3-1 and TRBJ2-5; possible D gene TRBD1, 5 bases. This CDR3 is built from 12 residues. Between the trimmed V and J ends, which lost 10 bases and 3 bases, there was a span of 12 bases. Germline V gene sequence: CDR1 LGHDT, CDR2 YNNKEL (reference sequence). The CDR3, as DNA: TGTGCCACCTCACAGGTCGAAGAGACCCAGTACTTC. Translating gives CATSQVEETQYF.

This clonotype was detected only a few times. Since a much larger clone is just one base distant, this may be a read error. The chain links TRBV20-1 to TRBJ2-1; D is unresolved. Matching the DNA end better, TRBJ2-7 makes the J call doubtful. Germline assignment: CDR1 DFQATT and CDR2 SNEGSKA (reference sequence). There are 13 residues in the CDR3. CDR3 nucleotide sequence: TGCAGTGCAGAGGAAGAATCCTACAATGAGCAGTACTTC. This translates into CSAEEESYNEQYF.

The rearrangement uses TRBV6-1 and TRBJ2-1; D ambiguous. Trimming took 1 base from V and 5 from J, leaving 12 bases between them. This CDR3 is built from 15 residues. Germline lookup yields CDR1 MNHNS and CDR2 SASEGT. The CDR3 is CASSEGSPVNNEQFF. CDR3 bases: TGTGCCAGCAGTGAAGGTAGCCCCGTGAACAATGAGCAGTTCTTC.

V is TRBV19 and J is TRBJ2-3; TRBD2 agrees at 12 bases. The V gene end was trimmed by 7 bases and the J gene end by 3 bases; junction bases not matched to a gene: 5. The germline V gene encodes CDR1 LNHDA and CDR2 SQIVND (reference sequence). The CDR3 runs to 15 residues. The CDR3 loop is CASTRGTSGTDTQYF. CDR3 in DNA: TGTGCCAGTACCAGAGGGACTAGCGGGACAGATACGCAGTATTTT.

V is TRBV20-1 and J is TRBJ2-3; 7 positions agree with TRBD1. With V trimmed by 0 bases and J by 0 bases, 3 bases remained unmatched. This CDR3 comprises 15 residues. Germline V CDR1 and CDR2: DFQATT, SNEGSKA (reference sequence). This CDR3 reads CSARDQGESTDTQYF. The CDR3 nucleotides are TGCAGTGCTAGAGACCAGGGGGAGAGCACAGATACGCAGTATTTT.

The CDR3 region has the DNA TGTGCCAGCAGCAAAGAGGGCAGCGAACGGGAGGAGACCCAGTACTTC. This codes for CASSKEGSEREETQYF. The rearrangement uses TRBV21-1 and TRBJ2-7; TRBD2, the table's D call, lacks a check against the DNA. TRBJ2-5 explains the end of the DNA better; the J call may be wrong. TRBV21-1 constitutes a pseudogene. CDR3 length: 16 amino acids.

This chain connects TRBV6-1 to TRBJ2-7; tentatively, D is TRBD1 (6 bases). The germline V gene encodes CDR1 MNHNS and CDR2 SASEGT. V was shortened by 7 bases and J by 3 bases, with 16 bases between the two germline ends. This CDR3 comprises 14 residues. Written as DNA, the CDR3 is TGTGCCAGCACCAGCCCCTTAGGGGGCTACGAGCAGTACTTC. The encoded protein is CASTSPLGGYEQYF.

The CDR3 DNA reads as TGCAGTGCTAGAAAGAGGGACCATCCCATTAACACTGAAGCTTTCTTT. It encodes CSARKRDHPINTEAFF. The J gene is TRBJ1-1, the V gene TRBV20-1, with D possibly being TRBD1 (5 bases). The CDR3 is made up of 16 amino acids. V was clipped by 2 bases and J by 2 bases, with 18 bases between them. Germline V gene data show CDR1 as DFQATT and CDR2 as SNEGSKA (reference sequence).

The CDR3, as DNA: TGTGCCAGCAGTCCACAGGGGGATTTAGGCTATGGCTACACCTTC. This sequence encodes CASSPQGDLGYGYTF. The chain has TRBV12-3 or TRBV12-4 and TRBJ1-2; TRBD1 matches 8 bases. This CDR3 comprises 15 residues. After removal of 5 bases from V and 4 bases from J, the junction contained 9 bases not matched to a gene.